These T cell receptor beta chains were read from a single sample in a study of blood T cell repertoires in COVID-19. Some clones are missing from TCRdb's copy, which holds only in-frame ones; the method was immunoSEQ multiplex PCR. The table shows approximately 74,000 clones, with approximately 88% occurring only once. Sequencing was carried out using peripheral blood. The origin of the receptors is an elderly man with active or convalescent COVID-19. Each CDR3 is given with its conserved first and last residue. A D gene is named only where the DNA matches it firmly. Clone size, where shown, is once, few, many, or a class for clones that have expanded.

D gene: TRBD2; V gene: TRBV27; J gene: TRBJ2-1; CDR3 length: 16; clone size: .; CDR3 protein: CASSLSSRAGGSEQFF; CDR3 DNA: TGTGCCAGCAGTTTATCGTCGCGAGCGGGGGGCTCAGAGCAGTTCTTC
D gene: .; V gene: TRBV5-4; J gene: TRBJ1-6; CDR3 length: 15; clone size: .; CDR3 protein: CASSLDPGPDSPLHF; CDR3 DNA: TGTGCCAGCAGCTTGGATCCGGGTCCAGATTCACCCCTCCACTTT
D gene: .; V gene: TRBV29-1; J gene: TRBJ2-3; CDR3 length: 13; clone size: .; CDR3 protein: CSVGLASTDTQYF; CDR3 DNA: TGCAGCGTTGGGCTAGCGAGCACAGATACGCAGTATTTT
D gene: TRBD2; V gene: TRBV6-6; J gene: TRBJ2-5; CDR3 length: 15; clone size: .; CDR3 protein: CASSPRAGVWETQYF; CDR3 DNA: TGTGCCAGCAGTCCTAGAGCGGGGGTGTGGGAGACCCAGTACTTC
D gene: TRBD1; V gene: TRBV9; J gene: TRBJ1-2; CDR3 length: 14; clone size: .; CDR3 protein: CASSAGTGQYGYTF; CDR3 DNA: TGTGCCAGCAGCGCCGGGACAGGGCAGTATGGCTACACCTTC
D gene: .; V gene: TRBV24-1; J gene: TRBJ1-5; CDR3 length: 17; clone size: few; CDR3 protein: CASGGLAGPYHNQPQHF; CDR3 DNA: TGTGCCTCCGGTGGGTTAGCAGGGCCGTACCATAATCAGCCCCAGCATTTT
D gene: TRBD2; V gene: TRBV2; J gene: TRBJ2-7; CDR3 length: 15; clone size: .; CDR3 protein: CASRVGGSGSYEQYF; CDR3 DNA: TGTGCCAGCAGGGTAGGCGGGAGTGGGTCCTACGAGCAGTACTTC
D gene: TRBD1; V gene: TRBV5-1; J gene: TRBJ2-2; CDR3 length: 14; clone size: .; CDR3 protein: CASKSQGGAGELFF; CDR3 DNA: TGCGCCAGCAAGTCACAGGGGGGCGCCGGGGAGCTGTTTTTT
D gene: .; V gene: TRBV4-2; J gene: TRBJ2-7; CDR3 length: 14; clone size: .; CDR3 protein: CASSKDPRGNEQYF; CDR3 DNA: TGTGCCAGCAGCAAAGACCCAAGAGGCAACGAGCAGTACTTC
D gene: .; V gene: TRBV7-8; J gene: TRBJ1-1; CDR3 length: 14; clone size: .; CDR3 protein: CASSYSQGGTEAFF; CDR3 DNA: TGTGCCAGCAGCTATAGCCAAGGGGGCACTGAAGCTTTCTTT
D gene: .; V gene: TRBV2; J gene: TRBJ2-4; CDR3 length: 12; clone size: few; CDR3 protein: CASSARVNIQYF; CDR3 DNA: TGTGCCAGCAGCGCCAGGGTAAACATTCAGTACTTC
D gene: TRBD1; V gene: TRBV3-1/TRBV3-2; J gene: TRBJ1-3; CDR3 length: 15; clone size: .; CDR3 protein: CASRETGISGNTIYF; CDR3 DNA: TGTGCCAGCAGAGAGACAGGGATCTCTGGAAACACCATATATTTT
D gene: .; V gene: TRBV3-1/TRBV3-2; J gene: TRBJ1-6; CDR3 length: 14; clone size: .; CDR3 protein: CASSPSRVRSPLHF; CDR3 DNA: TGTGCCAGCAGCCCAAGCAGGGTCCGTTCACCCCTCCACTTT
D gene: .; V gene: TRBV7-2; J gene: TRBJ1-2; CDR3 length: 14; clone size: once; CDR3 protein: CASSSPGRGDGYTF; CDR3 DNA: TGTGCCAGCAGCTCCCCAGGTCGCGGGGATGGCTACACCTTC
D gene: TRBD2; V gene: TRBV28; J gene: TRBJ2-1; CDR3 length: 14; clone size: once; CDR3 protein: CASSTGTSEMKQFF; CDR3 DNA: TGTGCCAGCAGCACCGGGACTAGCGAGATGAAGCAGTTCTTC
D gene: TRBD1; V gene: TRBV5-4; J gene: TRBJ2-1; CDR3 length: 16; clone size: .; CDR3 protein: CASSKGSGTGYNEQFF; CDR3 DNA: TGTGCCAGCAGCAAGGGTTCCGGGACAGGGTACAATGAGCAGTTCTTC
D gene: TRBD2; V gene: TRBV27; J gene: TRBJ2-1; CDR3 length: 14; clone size: .; CDR3 protein: CASSPAGNYNEQFF; CDR3 DNA: TGTGCCTCGAGCCCAGCGGGAAACTACAATGAGCAGTTCTTC
D gene: .; V gene: TRBV18; J gene: TRBJ1-2; CDR3 length: 13; clone size: .; CDR3 protein: CASSPNAGDGYTF; CDR3 DNA: TGTGCCAGCTCACCAAACGCGGGAGACGGCTACACCTTC
D gene: .; V gene: TRBV6-2/TRBV6-3; J gene: TRBJ2-7; CDR3 length: 14; clone size: once; CDR3 protein: CASSVDTHAYEQYF; CDR3 DNA: TGTGCCAGCAGTGTGGACACCCACGCCTACGAGCAGTACTTC
D gene: TRBD1; V gene: TRBV5-1; J gene: TRBJ2-5; CDR3 length: 15; clone size: .; CDR3 protein: CASSFGTGGQETQYF; CDR3 DNA: TGCGCCAGCAGCTTCGGGACAGGCGGGCAAGAGACCCAGTACTTC
D gene: TRBD1; V gene: TRBV7-8; J gene: TRBJ1-5; CDR3 length: 16; clone size: few; CDR3 protein: CASSEAGTGKNQPQHF; CDR3 DNA: TGTGCCAGCAGCGAAGCCGGGACAGGGAAAAATCAGCCCCAGCATTTT
D gene: .; V gene: TRBV6-1; J gene: TRBJ2-6; CDR3 length: 17; clone size: .; CDR3 protein: CASSEAGVGQGRLVLTF; CDR3 DNA: TGTGCCAGCAGTGAAGCAGGTGTCGGGCAGGGCCGGTTAGTCCTGACTTTC
D gene: TRBD2; V gene: TRBV5-4; J gene: TRBJ2-1; CDR3 length: 14; clone size: .; CDR3 protein: CASSSQREGPEQFF; CDR3 DNA: TGTGCCAGCAGCTCCCAGCGGGAGGGCCCCGAGCAGTTCTTC
D gene: .; V gene: TRBV4-2; J gene: TRBJ1-2; CDR3 length: 14; clone size: .; CDR3 protein: CASSQEAGPYGYTF; CDR3 DNA: TGTGCCAGCAGCCAAGAAGCGGGTCCCTATGGCTACACCTTC
D gene: TRBD2; V gene: TRBV7-2; J gene: TRBJ2-7; CDR3 length: 13; clone size: few; CDR3 protein: CATGTSGGYEQYF; CDR3 DNA: TGTGCCACCGGGACTAGCGGGGGCTACGAGCAGTACTTC
D gene: .; V gene: TRBV19; J gene: TRBJ2-7; CDR3 length: 14; clone size: .; CDR3 protein: CASSPPMSSYEQYF; CDR3 DNA: TGTGCCAGTAGTCCGCCGATGAGTTCCTACGAGCAGTACTTC
D gene: TRBD1; V gene: TRBV7-9; J gene: TRBJ2-1; CDR3 length: 16; clone size: .; CDR3 protein: CASSLAGTEYYNEQFF; CDR3 DNA: TGTGCCAGCAGCTTAGCGGGGACAGAATACTACAATGAGCAGTTCTTC
D gene: .; V gene: TRBV6-6; J gene: TRBJ2-7; CDR3 length: 13; clone size: .; CDR3 protein: CASVGQGPYEQYF; CDR3 DNA: TGTGCCAGCGTGGGCCAGGGCCCCTACGAGCAGTACTTC
D gene: .; V gene: TRBV4-1; J gene: TRBJ2-2; CDR3 length: 18; clone size: few; CDR3 protein: CASSQEGGDTANTGELFF; CDR3 DNA: TGCGCCAGCAGCCAAGAGGGGGGGGACACCGCGAACACCGGGGAGCTGTTTTTT
D gene: .; V gene: TRBV7-8; J gene: TRBJ1-6; CDR3 length: 15; clone size: .; CDR3 protein: CASSLGGLYNSPLHF; CDR3 DNA: TGTGCCAGCAGCTTAGGGGGGCTCTATAATTCACCCCTCCACTTT
D gene: TRBD1; V gene: TRBV11-2; J gene: TRBJ1-2; CDR3 length: 16; clone size: few; CDR3 protein: CASSFRGAGTNYGYTF; CDR3 DNA: TGTGCCAGCAGCTTCAGGGGGGCAGGAACTAACTATGGCTACACCTTC
D gene: .; V gene: TRBV7-2; J gene: TRBJ1-2; CDR3 length: 16; clone size: .; CDR3 protein: CASSGRLFTFNYGYTF; CDR3 DNA: TGTGCCAGCTCGGGTAGGCTCTTCACATTTAACTATGGCTACACCTTC
D gene: TRBD1; V gene: TRBV6-1; J gene: TRBJ1-2; CDR3 length: 15; clone size: .; CDR3 protein: CASSESYRGLDGYTF; CDR3 DNA: TGTGCCAGCAGTGAATCGTACAGGGGGTTAGATGGCTACACCTTC
D gene: .; V gene: TRBV21-1; J gene: TRBJ2-7; CDR3 length: 18; clone size: .; CDR3 protein: CASSKVGALGQVSYEQYF; CDR3 DNA: TGTGCCAGCAGCAAGGTAGGGGCCCTAGGACAAGTATCCTACGAGCAGTACTTC
D gene: .; V gene: TRBV4-1; J gene: TRBJ1-6; CDR3 length: 15; clone size: few; CDR3 protein: CASGSEDRPTAPLHF; CDR3 DNA: TGCGCCAGCGGGTCCGAGGATCGCCCGACCGCCCCTCTCCACTTT
D gene: TRBD1; V gene: TRBV11-3; J gene: TRBJ2-2; CDR3 length: 14; clone size: few; CDR3 protein: CASSLGTAPGELFF; CDR3 DNA: TGTGCCAGCAGCCTCGGGACAGCCCCCGGGGAGCTGTTTTTT
D gene: .; V gene: TRBV6-6; J gene: TRBJ2-7; CDR3 length: 15; clone size: .; CDR3 protein: CASSYSWGVSYEQYF; CDR3 DNA: TGTGCCAGCAGTTACTCGTGGGGGGTAAGCTACGAGCAGTACTTC
D gene: .; V gene: TRBV2; J gene: TRBJ2-3; CDR3 length: 13; clone size: .; CDR3 protein: CASRGGETDTQYF; CDR3 DNA: TGTGCCAGCAGGGGCGGGGAAACAGATACGCAGTATTTT
D gene: TRBD1; V gene: TRBV6-6; J gene: TRBJ1-4; CDR3 length: 15; clone size: .; CDR3 protein: CASSTGTGIMKRLFF; CDR3 DNA: TGTGCCAGCAGTACCGGGACAGGGATAATGAAAAGGCTGTTTTTT
D gene: TRBD2; V gene: TRBV6-2/TRBV6-3; J gene: TRBJ2-7; CDR3 length: 19; clone size: .; CDR3 protein: CASSDLTATSGSFSYEQYF; CDR3 DNA: TGTGCCAGCAGCGACCTGACAGCAACGAGCGGGAGTTTCTCCTACGAGCAGTACTTC
D gene: .; V gene: TRBV28; J gene: TRBJ1-4; CDR3 length: 15; clone size: .; CDR3 protein: CASRTGGEGNEKLFF; CDR3 DNA: TGTGCCAGCAGGACCGGGGGAGAGGGTAATGAAAAACTGTTTTTT
D gene: .; V gene: TRBV4-1; J gene: TRBJ2-3; CDR3 length: 14; clone size: .; CDR3 protein: CASSQVLQVDTQYF; CDR3 DNA: TGCGCCAGCAGCCAAGTCTTACAGGTCGATACGCAGTATTTT
D gene: .; V gene: TRBV9; J gene: TRBJ1-2; CDR3 length: 14; clone size: .; CDR3 protein: CASSAARANYGYTF; CDR3 DNA: TGTGCCAGCAGCGCGGCTCGGGCTAACTATGGCTACACCTTC
D gene: TRBD2; V gene: TRBV7-9; J gene: TRBJ2-3; CDR3 length: 18; clone size: .; CDR3 protein: CASSVGLAGGPAADTQYF; CDR3 DNA: TGTGCCAGCAGCGTGGGACTAGCGGGAGGGCCCGCCGCAGATACGCAGTATTTT
D gene: TRBD1; V gene: TRBV7-9; J gene: TRBJ1-6; CDR3 length: 16; clone size: .; CDR3 protein: CASSPAPTGGSSPLHF; CDR3 DNA: TGTGCCAGCAGCCCCGCACCGACAGGGGGCAGTTCACCCCTCCACTTT
D gene: .; V gene: TRBV12-5; J gene: TRBJ1-3; CDR3 length: 16; clone size: .; CDR3 protein: CASGLFAVTSGNTIYF; CDR3 DNA: TGTGCTAGTGGTTTGTTTGCTGTCACTTCTGGAAACACCATATATTTT
D gene: TRBD1; V gene: TRBV30; J gene: TRBJ2-7; CDR3 length: 15; clone size: .; CDR3 protein: CAWSWGQGTSYEQYF; CDR3 DNA: TGTGCCTGGAGTTGGGGACAGGGGACCTCCTACGAGCAGTACTTC
D gene: .; V gene: TRBV5-6; J gene: TRBJ1-1; CDR3 length: 12; clone size: .; CDR3 protein: CASSSLEEEAFF; CDR3 DNA: TGTGCCAGCAGCTCCCTCGAGGAGGAAGCTTTCTTT
D gene: TRBD1; V gene: TRBV5-3; J gene: TRBJ1-2; CDR3 length: 18; clone size: .; CDR3 protein: CARSFGEFGTGGDYGYTF; CDR3 DNA: TGTGCCAGAAGCTTTGGGGAATTCGGGACAGGGGGCGACTATGGCTACACCTTC
D gene: TRBD1; V gene: TRBV7-2; J gene: TRBJ2-7; CDR3 length: 16; clone size: .; CDR3 protein: CASSSGKTGGGYEQYF; CDR3 DNA: TGTGCCAGCAGCTCTGGTAAGACAGGGGGCGGTTACGAGCAGTACTTC
D gene: .; V gene: TRBV21-1; J gene: TRBJ1-1; CDR3 length: 15; clone size: once; CDR3 protein: CASSSRTGAHTEAFF; CDR3 DNA: TGTGCCAGCAGCAGCAGAACAGGGGCCCACACTGAAGCTTTCTTT
D gene: .; V gene: TRBV10-3; J gene: TRBJ1-4; CDR3 length: 12; clone size: once; CDR3 protein: CATTSDREKLFF; CDR3 DNA: TGTGCCACGACCTCCGACAGGGAAAAACTGTTTTTT
D gene: .; V gene: TRBV4-1; J gene: TRBJ1-4; CDR3 length: 14; clone size: .; CDR3 protein: CASSQAATNEKLFF; CDR3 DNA: TGCGCCAGCAGCCAAGCCGCAACTAATGAAAAACTGTTTTTT
D gene: TRBD1; V gene: TRBV9; J gene: TRBJ1-3; CDR3 length: 14; clone size: .; CDR3 protein: CASSVRGEGNTIYF; CDR3 DNA: TGTGCCAGCAGCGTCAGGGGGGAAGGAAACACCATATATTTT